This T cell receptor beta chain comes out of a study of radiotherapy plus CTLA-4 blockade in lung cancer. About the study: Objective responses arose in about 18% of patients, and roughly 31% experienced disease control.

Using immunoSEQ multiplex PCR, the repertoire was profiled, and TCRdb retains in-frame clones only, with some absent. Of over 80,000 clones listed, roughly 85% are singletons. Details on this clone: What it binds is unknown.

The trim removed 3 bases at V and 3 bases at J, leaving 10 bases unmatched. This CDR3 has 18 residues. Germline CDR1 and CDR2: MRHNA and SNTAGT. Study-level results: Best predicting response, reportedly, were early blood T cell clone dynamics, with interferon-beta. The study found tumor-derived TCR clones expanded in blood after radiotherapy plus ipilimumab.

The sequence came from a human donor with non-small cell lung cancer who had stable disease on radiotherapy plus ipilimumab. The sample here was peripheral blood, taken from a patient treated with radiotherapy plus ipilimumab. The rearrangement uses TRBV6-4 and TRBJ1-5; 11 bases align to TRBD1. CDR3 amino acids: CASSERCPGQGDNQPQHF. CDR3 bases: TGTGCCAGCAGTGAGCGATGCCCGGGACAGGGGGACAATCAGCCCCAGCATTTT.